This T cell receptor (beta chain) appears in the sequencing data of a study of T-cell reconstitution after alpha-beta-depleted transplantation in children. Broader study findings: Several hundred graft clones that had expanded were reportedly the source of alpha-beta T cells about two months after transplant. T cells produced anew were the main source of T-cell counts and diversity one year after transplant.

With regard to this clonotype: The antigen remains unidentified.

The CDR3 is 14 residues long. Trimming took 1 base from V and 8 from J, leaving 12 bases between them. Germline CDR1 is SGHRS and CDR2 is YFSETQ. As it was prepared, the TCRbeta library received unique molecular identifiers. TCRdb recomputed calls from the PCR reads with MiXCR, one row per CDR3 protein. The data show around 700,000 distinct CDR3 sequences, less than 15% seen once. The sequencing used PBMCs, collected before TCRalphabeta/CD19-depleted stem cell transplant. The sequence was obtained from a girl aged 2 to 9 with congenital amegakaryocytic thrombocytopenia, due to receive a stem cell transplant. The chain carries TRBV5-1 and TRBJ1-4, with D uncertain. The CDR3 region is CASSLMGIGEKLFF. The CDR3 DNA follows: TGCGCCAGCAGCTTGATGGGGATAGGCGAAAAACTGTTTTTT.